This record concerns one TCR beta chain sequence. The method was immunoSEQ multiplex PCR; TCRdb's version includes in-frame clones alone and lacks a portion of them. The sample includes 600,000 to 900,000 clones, approximately 85% of them seen just once. These data originate in a study of shared T cell receptors in the human thymus. Germline V gives CDR1 SNHLY, CDR2 FYNNEI. The CDR3 has 14 residues. The V end lost 11 bases, the J end lost 0 bases, and 14 bases lay between the germline ends. These sequences were also reported in another study, on human thymus T cells. That work contributes: Corrective heart surgery yielded resections, and these provided the thymus tissue. Highly overlapping thymic repertoires among unrelated individuals were reported in related research.

The specimen was thymocytes. The chain uses TRBV2 and TRBJ1-3, with D maybe TRBD1 (6 bases). The sequence came from a girl in the first two years of life with a congenital heart defect. The CDR3 sequence: CAGDRTPSGNTIYF. CDR3 bases: TGTGCCGGTGACAGGACACCCTCTGGAAACACCATATATTTT.